The 5 T cell receptor beta chains below all came from one sample that was sequenced in a study of shared clonotypes between healthy human individuals. Method: immunoSEQ multiplex PCR; TCRdb's copy keeps in-frame clones and lacks some. The profile covers roughly 2.1 million clones, with roughly 91% appearing a single time and roughly 1.7% taken by the ten largest. Terminally differentiated effector memory CD45RA+ cells were excluded from the naive CD8 cells, which were CD45RO-negative and positively selected for CCR7. The sample taken for sequencing was naive CD8+ T cells from PBMCs. The source is a man in his late teens or twenties in good health. Some clones in this sample may be carry-over from other donors' samples.

This chain joins TRBV5-5 and TRBJ1-1, with 9 bases that match TRBD1. J gave up 5 bases and V 4 bases, and 9 bases lay outside the gene matches. From germline, CDR1 is SGHKS and CDR2 YYEKEE (reference sequence). There are 15 residues in the CDR3. As DNA, the CDR3 is TGTGCCAGCAGCGCCTTTGACAGGGGGTCAACTGAAGCTTTCTTT. This gives the protein CASSAFDRGSTEAFF.

Note on this clone: The conserved phenylalanine or tryptophan normally closing the CDR3 is absent here, so this likely arose from a read error. Because the CDR3's place on the DNA is in doubt, the DNA is left out and the CDR3 is given as listed by TCRdb. The rearrangement links TRBV7-9 to TRBJ1-3; no check of the table's D call, TRBD1, against the DNA was made. The CDR3 has 12 amino acids, counting both end residues. Germline V CDR1 and CDR2: SEHNR, FQNEAQ (reference sequence). This CDR3 is CASSLENLTGGV.

The gene calls are TRBV27 and TRBJ1-5, with a weak D call TRBD1 (6 bases). The germline V gene has CDR1 MNHEY and CDR2 SMNVEV (reference sequence). The CDR3 loop spans 13 amino acids. For the CDR3, the DNA is TGTGCGACTAAACAGGGAAACAATCAGCCCCAGCATTTT. Translated, it gives CATKQGNNQPQHF.

V is TRBV28 and J is TRBJ2-7; 7 positions match TRBD1. This CDR3 has 12 amino acids. Unmatched junction bases numbered 4, after V lost 8 bases and J lost 3 bases. CDR1 and CDR2 (germline): MDHEN, SYDVKM. The CDR3 region is CASHRGDYEQYF. The CDR3 nucleotides read TGTGCCAGCCACAGGGGTGACTACGAGCAGTACTTC.

CDR3 amino acids: CASSLARMRDFNTGELFF. CDR3 sequence (DNA): TGTGCCAGCAGCCTCGCAAGGATGCGGGACTTTAACACCGGGGAGCTGTTTTTT. The chain joins TRBV14 to TRBJ2-2; D might be TRBD2 (6 bases). CDR3 length: 18 residues. Germline assignment: CDR1 SGHDN and CDR2 FVKESK. V lost 4 bases and J lost 2, with 20 bases in between.